The next 27 T cell receptor beta chains were all read from a single sample in a study of OX40 agonist ivuxolimab in advanced cancers. Sequenced by immunoSEQ multiplex PCR; TCRdb stores in-frame clones only, minus some. The sample includes some 50,000 clones, more than 75% seen only once; the top ten take 1.8%. Sequencing was performed on CD4+ or CD8+ T cells sorted from blood, taken in a trial of the OX40 agonist ivuxolimab. These receptors were taken from an adult with an advanced solid tumor such as melanoma, head and neck, liver or kidney cancer.

The chain is built from TRBV10-3 and TRBJ2-2; D uncertain. Germline loops: CDR1 ENHRY, CDR2 SYGVKD. This CDR3 comprises 14 residues. V was clipped by 8 bases and J by 0 bases, with 10 bases between them. The CDR3 sequence: CAILGAANTGELFF. The CDR3, as DNA: TGTGCCATCTTGGGCGCAGCGAACACCGGGGAGCTGTTTTTT.

This chain joins TRBV2 and TRBJ2-2; 8 bases line up with TRBD1. This CDR3 has 16 amino acids. The V segment lost 5 bases and the J segment 4 bases; nucleotides outside the gene matches: 9. Looked up from germline, CDR1 is SNHLY and CDR2 is FYNNEI. The DNA for the CDR3 is TGTGCCAGCAGTCCTAGACAGGGGAGTAGCACCGGGGAGCTGTTTTTT. Amino acid sequence: CASSPRQGSSTGELFF.

The genes are TRBV11-2 and TRBJ2-3; D is possibly TRBD1 (9 bases). The CDR3 is 18 amino acids. Per the germline V gene, CDR1 is SGHAT and CDR2 is FQNNGV. With 6 bases removed from V and 8 bases from J, the gap between germline ends came to 30 bases. In nucleotides, the CDR3 is TGTGCCAGCAGTCAATGGGACAGGGCCGCCGGGAGGGGAGGTACGCAGTATTTT. Translated, it gives CASSQWDRAAGRGGTQYF.

The chain has TRBV19 and TRBJ1-3; no definite D call. The CDR3 is made up of 13 amino acids. CDR1 and CDR2 (germline): LNHDA, SQIVND (reference sequence). Trimming shortened V by 4 bases and J by 2 bases, and 6 bases separated the two germline ends. The CDR3 DNA reads as TGTGCCAGTAGTAGGGGAGCTGGAAACACCATATATTTT. This translates into CASSRGAGNTIYF.

This chain connects TRBV18 to TRBJ1-5; 8 nucleotides match TRBD1. V gave up 1 base and J gave up 0 bases; unmatched junction bases: 14. This CDR3 spans 20 amino acids. The germline gives CDR1 KGHSH, CDR2 LQKENI. CDR3 residues: CASSPLALDRVLYSNQPQHF. The CDR3 coding sequence is TGTGCCAGCTCACCACTTGCTTTGGACAGGGTCCTTTATAGCAATCAGCCCCAGCATTTT.

J is TRBJ1-1 and V is TRBV5-1; D is perhaps TRBD1 (5 bases). In germline, CDR1 is SGHRS, CDR2 YFSETQ. V lost 4 bases to trimming and J lost 3 bases, with 16 bases between them. The CDR3 loop spans 15 amino acids. The CDR3 coding sequence is TGCGCCAGCAGCCCCGAGGGGATCCTAGACACTGAAGCTTTCTTT. Translated: CASSPEGILDTEAFF.

Only a few counts were recorded for this clone. The V and J genes are TRBV10-3 and TRBJ1-1, with D maybe TRBD1 (6 bases). There are 16 residues in the CDR3. Germline-derived CDR1 and CDR2 are ENHRY and SYGVKD. V was trimmed by 4 bases and J by 0 bases, leaving 15 bases between them. CDR3 in amino acids: CAISGPAGDMNTEAFF. In DNA, the CDR3 is TGTGCCATCAGTGGACCGGCAGGGGATATGAACACTGAAGCTTTCTTT.

The rearrangement uses TRBV5-5 and TRBJ2-7; 11 bases align to TRBD1. Germline V gene lookup returns CDR1 SGHKS and CDR2 YYEKEE (reference sequence). J lost 3 bases, V lost 4 bases, and 9 bases had no gene match. There are 16 residues in the CDR3. DNA of the CDR3: TGTGCCAGCAGCGCTAGGACCGGGACAGGGGGCTACGAGCAGTACTTC. Its translation: CASSARTGTGGYEQYF.

In its sample, this clone was seen once. The chain is built from TRBV11-3 and TRBJ2-3, with D unclear. The CDR3 is 14 residues long. The germline gives CDR1 SGHNT, CDR2 YENEEA. Trimming left V 4 bases short and J 3 bases short, with 11 bases between. CDR3 residues: CASSSRAETDTQYF. The CDR3 DNA sequence: TGTGCCAGCAGCTCCCGGGCCGAGACAGATACGCAGTATTTT.

CDR3 region: CASSPLGSGELFF. DNA of the CDR3: TGTGCCAGTAGTCCCCTAGGTTCCGGGGAGCTGTTTTTT. The chain is built from TRBV19 and TRBJ2-2; D is unresolved. The CDR3 is 13 amino acids. CDR1 LNHDA and CDR2 SQIVND come from the germline V gene (reference sequence). Trimming shortened V by 5 bases and J by 6 bases, and 10 bases separated the two germline ends.

The chain joins TRBV9 to TRBJ1-4; D possibly corresponds to TRBD1 (5 bases). Trimming took 2 bases from V and 6 from J, leaving 11 bases between them. Germline assignment: CDR1 SGDLS and CDR2 YYNGEE. This CDR3 comprises 14 residues. The CDR3 loop reads CASSVGGMDEKLFF. CDR3 nucleotide sequence: TGTGCCAGCAGCGTTGGGGGGATGGATGAAAAACTGTTTTTT.

The V and J genes are TRBV12-5 and TRBJ2-3, with D tentatively TRBD1 (5 bases). CDR1 LGHNT and CDR2 FRNRAP come from the germline V gene. The CDR3 contains 13 residues. V shed 1 base and J shed 6 bases, with 8 bases lying between them. This CDR3 reads CASGLEPGDTQYF. CDR3 nucleotide sequence: TGTGCTAGTGGTTTGGAACCAGGGGATACGCAGTATTTT.

The chain carries TRBV10-3 and TRBJ2-3; 7 positions match TRBD1. From germline, CDR1 is ENHRY and CDR2 SYGVKD. This CDR3 is 14 amino acids long. V dropped 5 bases and J dropped 6; count of bases not matched to a gene: 8. CDR3 sequence reads: CAISPTGASDTQYF. As DNA, the CDR3 is TGTGCCATCAGTCCCACAGGGGCTTCGGATACGCAGTATTTT.

The rearrangement links TRBV7-2 to TRBJ1-5, with a weak D call TRBD1 (5 bases). Trimming stripped 2 bases from V and 3 bases from J, with 11 bases between. This CDR3 region has 15 residues. Per germline, CDR1 SGHTA and CDR2 FQGNSA. This CDR3 is CASSLTSGHNQPQHF. In DNA form, the CDR3 reads TGTGCCAGCAGCTTAACATCAGGGCACAATCAGCCCCAGCATTTT. The full variable domain, in which reference TRBV7-2 and TRBJ1-5 provide the parts outside the CDR3, is GAGVSQSPSNKVTEKGKDVELRCDPISGHTALYWYRQSLGQGLEFLIYFQGNSAPDKSGLPSDRFSAERTGGSVSTLTIQRTQQEDSAVYLCASSLTSGHNQPQHFGDGTRLSIL.

The table lists this clone with a count of one. This CDR3 is CASAQGPSYNEQFF. The CDR3 DNA is TGTGCCAGCGCGCAGGGACCCTCCTACAATGAGCAGTTCTTC. This chain connects TRBV28 to TRBJ2-1; D assignment may be TRBD1 or TRBD2 (5 bases each). The germline CDR1 and CDR2 sequences are MDHEN and SYDVKM. Trimming pared 8 bases from V and 0 bases from J, leaving 11 bases between. This CDR3 spans 14 amino acids.

This clone showed up just a few times. The J gene is TRBJ2-1, the V gene TRBV18; weak D call: TRBD2 (6 bases). The CDR3 covers 15 residues. V was trimmed by 3 bases and J by 3 bases, leaving 12 bases between them. CDR1 KGHSH and CDR2 LQKENI come from the germline V gene. The DNA of the CDR3 is TGTGCCAGCTCACCCGATAGCGGAATCTACAATGAGCAGTTCTTC. The encoded protein is CASSPDSGIYNEQFF.

The chain carries TRBV5-6 and TRBJ1-2; a possible D gene is TRBD1 (5 bases). The CDR3 length is 14 residues. The germline V and J ends were trimmed by 3 bases and 8 bases, with 17 bases remaining between them. Germline V gene lookup returns CDR1 SGHDT and CDR2 YYEEEE. The CDR3 loop reads CASSYPRDVWGYTF. In nucleotides, the CDR3 is TGTGCCAGCAGCTACCCCCGGGACGTTTGGGGCTACACCTTC.

As concerns this clone: An end of the junction differs from the germline gene, which may be a read error. The chain carries TRBV4-2 and TRBJ1-5; 7 bases map to TRBD1. Germline CDR1 is LGHNA and CDR2 is YNFKEQ. The CDR3 extends over 15 amino acids. The chain's CDR3 is CASSQGDRDNRPQHF. The CDR3 coding sequence is TGTGCCAGCAGCCAGGGTGACAGGGACAATCGGCCCCAGCATTTT.

This clone was found a few times. V gene TRBV2 combines with J gene TRBJ1-2; a possible D gene is TRBD1 (6 bases). The CDR3 is made up of 15 amino acids. The germline V gene encodes CDR1 SNHLY and CDR2 FYNNEI. Deletions cut 0 bases from V and 6 bases from J, with 14 bases between. The CDR3 reads CASSEAQAGEDGYTF. In nucleotides, the CDR3 is TGTGCCAGCAGTGAAGCGCAGGCAGGGGAAGATGGCTACACCTTC.

V gene TRBV6-5 combines with J gene TRBJ1-4, with D hard to call. The CDR3 length is 15 residues. V was trimmed by 5 bases and J by 4 bases, leaving 14 bases between them. CDR1 is MNHEY, CDR2 SVGAGI, per germline. The CDR3 DNA reads as TGTGCCAGCAGTCCAAAGGAGGGCCGTAATGAAAAACTGTTTTTT. Protein: CASSPKEGRNEKLFF.

This chain links TRBV11-2 with TRBJ1-2; TRBD1 might be the D (5 bases). Deletions cut 5 bases from V and 0 bases from J, with 7 bases between. Germline V gene sequence: CDR1 SGHAT, CDR2 FQNNGV. The CDR3 covers 13 residues. The DNA of the CDR3 is TGTGCCAGCAGCCTAGGGGCTAACTATGGCTACACCTTC. Translation gives CASSLGANYGYTF.

The chain couples TRBV29-1 to TRBJ1-2, with 7 positions matching TRBD1. CDR3 length equals 13 residues. The junction had 3 bases not matched to a gene; V was cut back by 5 bases and J by 0 bases. Germline V gene lookup returns CDR1 SQVTM and CDR2 ANQGSEA. In DNA form, the CDR3 reads TGCAGCGTTAGGGGACAGCCTAACTATGGCTACACCTTC. Protein: CSVRGQPNYGYTF.

This rearrangement joins TRBV14 to TRBJ2-1; TRBD1 or TRBD2 may be the D gene (5 bases each). This CDR3 spans 14 amino acids. Germline V gene lookup returns CDR1 SGHDN and CDR2 FVKESK. Trimming took 1 base from V and 5 from J, leaving 9 bases between them. The CDR3 bases are TGTGCCAGCAGCCAAGGGTCGGGGCACAATGAGCAGTTCTTC. This translates into CASSQGSGHNEQFF.

This chain joins TRBV30 and TRBJ2-7; D remains unclear. Germline V lookup: CDR1 GTSNPN, CDR2 SVGIG (reference sequence). Trimming shortened V by 3 bases and J by 1 base, and 13 bases separated the two germline ends. The CDR3 contains 14 residues. CDR3 sequence (DNA): TGTGCCTGGAGCCACGACGTTAGATCCTACGAGCAGTACTTC. Residues: CAWSHDVRSYEQYF. Based on the CDR3 plus reference TRBV30 and TRBJ2-7, the full variable domain is SQTIHQWPATLVQPVGSPLSLECTVEGTSNPNLYWYRQAAGRGLQLLFYSVGIGQISSEVPQNLSASRPQDRQFILSSKKLLLSDSGFYLCAWSHDVRSYEQYFGPGTRLTVT.

The V call is TRBV15, the J call TRBJ1-2, with 8 bases that match TRBD1. The germline CDR1 and CDR2 sequences are LNHNV and YYDKDF (reference sequence). The trim removed 0 bases at V and 3 bases at J, leaving 6 bases unmatched. The CDR3 totals 16 residues. CDR3 sequence reads: CATSREAQGGDYGYTF. CDR3 DNA sequence: TGTGCCACCAGCAGAGAGGCACAGGGGGGGGACTATGGCTACACCTTC.

The chain recombines TRBV5-6 with TRBJ2-6, with a tentative D call TRBD2 (6 bases). Trimming pared 3 bases from V and 4 bases from J, leaving 14 bases between. This CDR3 is built from 16 residues. Germline-derived CDR1 and CDR2 are SGHDT and YYEEEE. The CDR3 DNA reads TGTGCCAGCAGCTGGGGACTGGGAATCGGGGCCAACGTCCTGACTTTC. This sequence encodes CASSWGLGIGANVLTF.

This clone came up once. The chain uses TRBV29-1 and TRBJ1-2, with unresolved D. This CDR3 comprises 12 residues. The germline V gene encodes CDR1 SQVTM and CDR2 ANQGSEA. The V end lost 3 bases, the J end lost 1 base, and 6 bases lay between the germline ends. As DNA, the CDR3 is TGCAGCGTTGATGGTGGTAACTATGGCTACACCTTC. It codes for CSVDGGNYGYTF.